The 5 T cell receptor beta chains below come from one sample, sequenced in a study of blood T cell repertoires in COVID-19. The repertoire was sequenced with immunoSEQ multiplex PCR; TCRdb's copy has only in-frame clones and lacks some. The table lists around 100,000 clones, over 75% of them singletons, with around a tenth in the top ten. Sequencing was carried out using peripheral blood. These receptors were collected from a woman aged 25 to 39 with acute or convalescent COVID-19.

The V gene is TRBV6-1, the J gene TRBJ2-3; a weak D match, TRBD1 (6 bases). Looked up from germline, CDR1 is MNHNS and CDR2 is SASEGT. V lost 1 base and J 3 bases, leaving 8 bases between the germline ends. The CDR3 loop spans 14 amino acids. The CDR3 DNA sequence: TGTGCCAGCAGTGAAGGGGGGCATACAGATACGCAGTATTTT. It codes for CASSEGGHTDTQYF.

Only one count was recorded for this clone. The V call is TRBV14, the J call TRBJ2-1, with D possibly matching TRBD1 (6 bases). The CDR3 runs 16 residues. In germline, CDR1 is SGHDN, CDR2 FVKESK. Trimming cost V 4 bases and J 3 bases, with 16 bases left between them. The CDR3, as DNA: TGTGCCAGCAGCCGCCTCTCAGGGGATTACTACAATGAGCAGTTCTTC. Its translation is CASSRLSGDYYNEQFF.

The chain uses TRBV2 and TRBJ1-1; maybe TRBD1 (6 bases). Trimming shortened V by 6 bases and J by 3 bases, and 17 bases separated the two germline ends. Germline CDR1 reads SNHLY; CDR2 reads FYNNEI. This CDR3 is built from 15 residues. Here the CDR3 DNA reads TGTGCCAGCAGCAGACAGGTACTTAGAGACACTGAAGCTTTCTTT. The encoded protein is CASSRQVLRDTEAFF. Full variable domain (outside the CDR3, taken from reference TRBV2 and TRBJ1-1): EPEVTQTPSHQVTQMGQEVILRCVPISNHLYFYWYRQILGQKVEFLVSFYNNEISEKSEIFDDQFSVERPDGSNFTLKIRSTKLEDSAMYFCASSRQVLRDTEAFFGQGTRLTVV.

The rearrangement joins TRBV4-1 to TRBJ2-2, with D perhaps matching TRBD2 (6 bases). V gave up 10 bases and J gave up 6 bases, with 21 bases separating them. This CDR3 has 15 amino acids. Per the germline V gene, CDR1 is MGHRA and CDR2 is YSYEKL. CDR3 in DNA: TGCGCCACGATGGGAGGAGGGACGGAGGCCGGGGAGCTGTTTTTT. It translates to CATMGGGTEAGELFF.

The V and J genes are TRBV12-3 or TRBV12-4 and TRBJ1-2; a weak D match, TRBD1 (6 bases). Trimming took off 3 bases at V and 7 bases at J, with 9 bases between the two ends. The CDR3 has 12 residues. The CDR3 loop is CASSFQGFGYTF. CDR3 DNA: TGTGCCAGCAGTTTTCAGGGGTTTGGCTACACCTTC.